This is a list of T cell receptor beta chains from one sample in a study of cytomegalovirus exposure and HLA in healthy donors. TCRdb's copy holds only in-frame clones and misses some; the assay was immunoSEQ multiplex PCR. In the table there are 70,000 to 85,000 clones, roughly 70% of which are singletons. The sample was PBMCs. These receptors were obtained from a man aged 35 to 55 in good health and CMV-seropositive. CDR3s include the opening cysteine and the closing phenylalanine or tryptophan.

j_call v_call cdr3_aa
TRBJ2-6 TRBV6-5 CASAPTGDGANVLTF
TRBJ2-1 TRBV27 CASSRYNEQFF
TRBJ2-5 TRBV28 CASSSPTFRGAQETQYF
TRBJ1-2 TRBV19 CASSQPGVTYGYTF
TRBJ2-5 TRBV7-2 CASSLQRVFQETQYF
TRBJ2-5 TRBV4-3 CASSQGQEETQYF
TRBJ2-7 TRBV7-3 CASSPSGGNYLEQYF
TRBJ2-1 TRBV2 CATGLAGDDEQFF
TRBJ1-6 TRBV6-5 CASSRSDGTPSPLHF
TRBJ1-1 TRBV6-1 CASNGDSFMNTEAFF
TRBJ2-2 TRBV9 CASSKQGAHTGELFF
TRBJ2-3 TRBV28 CASSSRDSSTDTQYF
TRBJ2-2 TRBV2 CASRRDRGTGELFF
TRBJ2-7 TRBV14 CASSLLTDRFLWYEQYF
TRBJ2-4 TRBV19 CASSMAVAGGPGKNIQYF
TRBJ2-3 TRBV4-2 CASSQGRGGLASTDTQYF
TRBJ2-1 TRBV7-9 CASSLQSGHNEQFF
TRBJ1-1 TRBV14 CASSAELRNTEAFF
TRBJ2-7 TRBV28 CASSLSSYEQYF
TRBJ2-7 TRBV27 CASSPVQLSDEQYF
TRBJ1-5 TRBV7-6 CASSLDWNQPQHF
TRBJ2-7 TRBV11-2 CASSSDRGEQYF
TRBJ1-1 TRBV5-4 CASSQGQGREGEAFF
TRBJ1-3 TRBV5-4 CASSGTGGLKNSGNTIYF
TRBJ1-1 TRBV18 CASSPGDTEAFF
TRBJ1-1 TRBV29-1 CSAGQFEAFF
TRBJ1-4 TRBV7-6 CASSLRTFYHEKLFF